Reported below is one T cell receptor beta chain. Its antigen is undetermined. This entry comes from a study of CD8+ T cells in alopecia areata. Study outcomes and limitations: For lesional scalp, especially alopecia totalis/universalis, clonality was higher than in normal scalp. Scalp repertoires also include resident alphabeta T cells from normal skin. Sharing of TCRs across patients appeared less clear than in mice, possibly for HLA-related reasons.

Trimming removed 0 bases from V and 8 bases from J, with 7 bases in between. The CDR3 consists of 11 residues. CDR1 is GTSNPN, CDR2 SVGIG, per germline (reference sequence). Isolated RNA was reverse transcribed into cDNA used as the sequencing template. Clones were read by immunoSEQ multiplex PCR, and TCRdb kept only the in-frame ones, dropping some. The table includes about 150,000 clones, about three fifths detected once. The specimen sequenced was CD4+ T cells sorted from blood. The origin of this receptor is a human donor in good health. The rearrangement uses TRBV30 and TRBJ1-1; a possible D gene is TRBD1 (5 bases). The CDR3 DNA follows: TGTGCCTGGAGTGTACGGGGGGAAGCTTTCTTT. Translated, it gives CAWSVRGEAFF.